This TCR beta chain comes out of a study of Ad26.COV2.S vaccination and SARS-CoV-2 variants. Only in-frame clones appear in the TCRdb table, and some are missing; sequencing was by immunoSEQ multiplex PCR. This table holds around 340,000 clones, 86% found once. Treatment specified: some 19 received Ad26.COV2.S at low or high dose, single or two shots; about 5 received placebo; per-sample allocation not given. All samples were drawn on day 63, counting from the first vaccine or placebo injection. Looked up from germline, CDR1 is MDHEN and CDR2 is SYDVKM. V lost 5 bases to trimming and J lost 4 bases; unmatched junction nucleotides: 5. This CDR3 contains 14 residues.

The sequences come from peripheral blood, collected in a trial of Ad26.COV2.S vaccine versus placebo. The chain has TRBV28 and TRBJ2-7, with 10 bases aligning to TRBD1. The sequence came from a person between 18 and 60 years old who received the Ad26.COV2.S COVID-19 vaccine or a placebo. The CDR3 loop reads CASSIGTGVYEQYF. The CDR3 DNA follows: TGTGCCAGCAGTATAGGGACAGGGGTGTACGAGCAGTACTTC.